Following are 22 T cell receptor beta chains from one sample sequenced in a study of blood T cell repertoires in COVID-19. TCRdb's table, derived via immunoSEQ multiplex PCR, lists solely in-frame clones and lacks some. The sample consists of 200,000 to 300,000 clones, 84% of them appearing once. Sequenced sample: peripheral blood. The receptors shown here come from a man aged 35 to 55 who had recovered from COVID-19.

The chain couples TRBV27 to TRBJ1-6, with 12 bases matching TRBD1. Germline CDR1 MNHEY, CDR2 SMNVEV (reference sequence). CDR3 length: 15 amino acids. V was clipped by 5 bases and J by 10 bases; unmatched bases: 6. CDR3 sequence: CASSRGQGAGSPLHF. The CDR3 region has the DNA TGTGCCAGCAGTAGGGGACAGGGGGCTGGGTCACCCCTCCACTTT.

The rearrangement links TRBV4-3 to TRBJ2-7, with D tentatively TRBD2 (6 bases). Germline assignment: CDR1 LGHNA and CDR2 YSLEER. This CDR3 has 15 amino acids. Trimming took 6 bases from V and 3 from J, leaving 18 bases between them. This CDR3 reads CASSQNPASVYEQYF. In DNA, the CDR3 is TGCGCCAGCAGTCAAAACCCGGCTAGCGTCTACGAGCAGTACTTC.

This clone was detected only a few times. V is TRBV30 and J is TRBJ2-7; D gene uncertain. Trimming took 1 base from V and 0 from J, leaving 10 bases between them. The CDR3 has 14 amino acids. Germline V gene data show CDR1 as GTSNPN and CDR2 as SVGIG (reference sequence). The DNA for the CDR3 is TGTGCCTGGAGTGCAATAGAAAGCTCCTACGAGCAGTACTTC. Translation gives CAWSAIESSYEQYF. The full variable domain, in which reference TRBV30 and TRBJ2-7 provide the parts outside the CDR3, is SQTIHQWPATLVQPVGSPLSLECTVEGTSNPNLYWYRQAAGRGLQLLFYSVGIGQISSEVPQNLSASRPQDRQFILSSKKLLLSDSGFYLCAWSAIESSYEQYFGPGTRLTVT.

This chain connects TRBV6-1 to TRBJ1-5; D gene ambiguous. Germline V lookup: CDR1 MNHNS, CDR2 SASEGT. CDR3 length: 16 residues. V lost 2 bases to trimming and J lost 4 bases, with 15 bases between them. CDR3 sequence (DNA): TGTGCCAGCAGTGAATATGTAATGACAAATAATCAGCCCCAGCATTTT. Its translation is CASSEYVMTNNQPQHF.

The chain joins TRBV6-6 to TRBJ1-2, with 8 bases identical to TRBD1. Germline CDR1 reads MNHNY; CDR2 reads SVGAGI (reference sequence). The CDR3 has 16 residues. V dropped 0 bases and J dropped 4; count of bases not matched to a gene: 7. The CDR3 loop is CASSYSIYTGGYGYTF. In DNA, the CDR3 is TGTGCCAGCAGTTACTCCATATATACAGGGGGCTATGGCTACACCTTC.

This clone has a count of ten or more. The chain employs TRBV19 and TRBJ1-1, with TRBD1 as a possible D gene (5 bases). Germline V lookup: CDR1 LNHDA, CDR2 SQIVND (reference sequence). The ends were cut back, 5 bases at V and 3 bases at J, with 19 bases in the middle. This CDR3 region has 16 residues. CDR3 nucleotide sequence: TGTGCCAGTAGTCTGCAGGGTTTGGGAAGGGACACTGAAGCTTTCTTT. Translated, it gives CASSLQGLGRDTEAFF.

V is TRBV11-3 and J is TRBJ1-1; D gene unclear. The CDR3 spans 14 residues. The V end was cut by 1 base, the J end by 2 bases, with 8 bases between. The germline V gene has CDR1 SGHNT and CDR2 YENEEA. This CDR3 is CASSLVQINTEAFF. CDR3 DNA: TGTGCCAGCAGCTTAGTACAGATTAACACTGAAGCTTTCTTT.

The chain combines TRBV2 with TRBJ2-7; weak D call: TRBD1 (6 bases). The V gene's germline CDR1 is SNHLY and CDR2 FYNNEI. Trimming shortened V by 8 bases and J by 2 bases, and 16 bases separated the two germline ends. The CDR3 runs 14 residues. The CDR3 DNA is TGTGCCAGCGCCGGGACATACACAACCTACGAGCAGTACTTC. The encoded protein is CASAGTYTTYEQYF.

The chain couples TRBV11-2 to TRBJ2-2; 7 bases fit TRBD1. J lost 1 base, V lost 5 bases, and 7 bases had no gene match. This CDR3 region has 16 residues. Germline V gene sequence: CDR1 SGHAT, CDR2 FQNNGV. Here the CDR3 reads CASSLGQAWNTGELFF. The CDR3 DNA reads TGTGCCAGCAGCCTCGGACAGGCCTGGAACACCGGGGAGCTGTTTTTT. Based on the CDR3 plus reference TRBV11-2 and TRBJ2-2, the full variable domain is EAGVAQSPRYKIIEKRQSVAFWCNPISGHATLYWYQQILGQGPKLLIQFQNNGVVDDSQLPKDRFSAERLKGVDSTLKIQPAKLEDSAVYLCASSLGQAWNTGELFFGEGSRLTVL.

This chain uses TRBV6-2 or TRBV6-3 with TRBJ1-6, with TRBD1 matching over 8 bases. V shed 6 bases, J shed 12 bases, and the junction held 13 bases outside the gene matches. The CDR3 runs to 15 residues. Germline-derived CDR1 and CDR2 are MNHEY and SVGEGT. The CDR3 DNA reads TGTGCCAGCAGACCTCAGGGGGCTAATCCCCAACCCCTCCACTTT. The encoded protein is CASRPQGANPQPLHF.

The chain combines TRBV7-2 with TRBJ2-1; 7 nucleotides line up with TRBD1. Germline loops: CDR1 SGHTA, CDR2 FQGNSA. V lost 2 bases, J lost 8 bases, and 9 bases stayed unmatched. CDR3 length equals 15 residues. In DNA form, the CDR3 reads TGTGCCAGCAGCTTATCTTCAGGGGGTTGGTATGAGCAGTTCTTC. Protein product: CASSLSSGGWYEQFF.

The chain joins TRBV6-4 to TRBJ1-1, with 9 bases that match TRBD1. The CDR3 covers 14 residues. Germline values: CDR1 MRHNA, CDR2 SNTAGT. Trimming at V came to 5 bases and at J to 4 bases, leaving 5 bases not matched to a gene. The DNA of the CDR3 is TGTGCCAGCAGTCCAGACAGGGGGAGCACTGAAGCTTTCTTT. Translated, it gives CASSPDRGSTEAFF.

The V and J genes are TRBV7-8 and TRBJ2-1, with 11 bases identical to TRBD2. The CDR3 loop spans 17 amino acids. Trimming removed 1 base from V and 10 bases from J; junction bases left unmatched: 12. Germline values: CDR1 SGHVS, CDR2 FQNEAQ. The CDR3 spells CASSLGFGSGGAREQFF. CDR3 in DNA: TGTGCCAGCAGCTTAGGTTTCGGTAGCGGGGGGGCCAGGGAGCAGTTCTTC.

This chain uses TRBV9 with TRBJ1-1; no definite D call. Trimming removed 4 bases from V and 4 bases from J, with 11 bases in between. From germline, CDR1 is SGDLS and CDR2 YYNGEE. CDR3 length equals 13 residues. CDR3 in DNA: TGTGCCAGCAGCTCCTCGAGTGGCACTGAAGCTTTCTTT. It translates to CASSSSSGTEAFF.

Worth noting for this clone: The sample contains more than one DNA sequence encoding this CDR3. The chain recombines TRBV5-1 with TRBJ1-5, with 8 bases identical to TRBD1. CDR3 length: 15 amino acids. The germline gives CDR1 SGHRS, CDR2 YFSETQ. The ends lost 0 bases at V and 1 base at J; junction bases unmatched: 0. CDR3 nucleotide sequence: TGCGCCAGCAGCTTGGGGACAGGGAGCAATCAGCCCCAGCATTTT. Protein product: CASSLGTGSNQPQHF.

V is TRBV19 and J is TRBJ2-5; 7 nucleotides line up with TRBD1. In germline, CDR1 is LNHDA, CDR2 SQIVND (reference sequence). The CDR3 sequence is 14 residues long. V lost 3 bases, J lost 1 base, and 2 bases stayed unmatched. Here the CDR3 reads CASSIGQVQETQYF. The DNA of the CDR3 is TGTGCCAGTAGTATCGGACAGGTCCAAGAGACCCAGTACTTC.

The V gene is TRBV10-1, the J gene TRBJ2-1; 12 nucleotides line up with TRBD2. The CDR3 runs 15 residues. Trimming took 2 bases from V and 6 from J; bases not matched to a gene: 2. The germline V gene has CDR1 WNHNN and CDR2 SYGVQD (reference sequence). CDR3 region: CASSEGLAGRNEQFF. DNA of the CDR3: TGCGCCAGCAGTGAGGGACTAGCGGGACGCAATGAGCAGTTCTTC.

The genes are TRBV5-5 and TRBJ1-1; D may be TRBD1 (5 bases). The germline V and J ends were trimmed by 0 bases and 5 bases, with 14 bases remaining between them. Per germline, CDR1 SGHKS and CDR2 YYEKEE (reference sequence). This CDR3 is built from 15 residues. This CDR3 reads CASSLGGGVWTEAFF. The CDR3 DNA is TGTGCCAGCAGCTTGGGCGGGGGAGTTTGGACTGAAGCTTTCTTT.

CDR3 nucleotides: TGTGCCAGCAGACCCGGGAACACAGATACGCAGTATTTT. Translated: CASRPGNTDTQYF. The rearrangement links TRBV27 to TRBJ2-3; a weak D match, TRBD2 (5 bases). Germline V gene lookup returns CDR1 MNHEY and CDR2 SMNVEV (reference sequence). There are 13 residues in the CDR3. Trimming took off 6 bases at V and 2 bases at J, with 9 bases between the two ends.

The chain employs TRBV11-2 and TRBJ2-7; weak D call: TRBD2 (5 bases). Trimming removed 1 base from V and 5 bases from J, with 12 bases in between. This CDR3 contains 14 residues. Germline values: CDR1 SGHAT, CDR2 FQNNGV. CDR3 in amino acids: CASSLVARTDEQYF. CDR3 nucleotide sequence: TGTGCCAGCAGCTTAGTTGCGAGGACTGACGAGCAGTACTTC.

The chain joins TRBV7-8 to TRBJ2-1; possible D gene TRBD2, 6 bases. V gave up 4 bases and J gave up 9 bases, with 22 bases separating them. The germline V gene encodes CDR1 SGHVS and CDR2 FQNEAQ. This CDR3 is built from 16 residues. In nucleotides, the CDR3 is TGTGCCAGCAGCTCCTCGGCGGGAAGGGACCCCGTTGAGCAGTTCTTC. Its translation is CASSSSAGRDPVEQFF.

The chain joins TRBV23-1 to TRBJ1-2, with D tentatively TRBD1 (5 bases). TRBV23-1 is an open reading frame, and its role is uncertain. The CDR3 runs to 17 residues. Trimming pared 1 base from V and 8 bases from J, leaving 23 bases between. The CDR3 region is CASSQFVCRTTQGGYTF. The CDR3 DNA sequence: TGCGCCAGCAGTCAATTCGTATGTCGGACGACCCAGGGCGGCTACACCTTC.